The 32 T cell receptor beta chains below were found in one sample sequenced in a study of T cell changes during pregnancy in multiple sclerosis (dated by TCRdb to the late 2010s). The library was built by means of the immunoSEQ multiplex PCR assay. The clones in this table, taken by TCRdb from immuneACCESS, are in-frame only. Not every clone is retained; where verified, under half of the shortfall comes from an unresolved V gene, and the cause of the rest is unknown. Counted in this sample were 65,000 to 85,000 clones; 75% to 90% of them appeared once. Over 7.5% of the sample goes to the ten largest clones. Sequencing was performed on peripheral blood, taken after pregnancy. The receptors derive from a female donor in good health, enrolled as a control in a pregnancy study.

This clone was seen a single time. V gene TRBV19 combines with J gene TRBJ1-2, with 9 bases matching TRBD1. The CDR3 consists of 16 residues. From germline, CDR1 is LNHDA and CDR2 SQIVND (reference sequence). The V gene end was trimmed by 4 bases and the J gene end by 4 bases; junction bases not matched to a gene: 10. The CDR3 DNA is TGTGCCAGTAGTACGGTGGGGACAGGGACTGTCTATGGCTACACCTTC. It yields the protein CASSTVGTGTVYGYTF.

The chain joins TRBV30 to TRBJ2-2; D might be TRBD1 (5 bases). The CDR3 is 14 amino acids. Germline lookup yields CDR1 GTSNPN and CDR2 SVGIG (reference sequence). V was trimmed by 4 bases and J by 5 bases, leaving 14 bases between them. CDR3 residues: CAWIARVGTGELFF. CDR3 bases: TGTGCCTGGATTGCCAGGGTTGGGACCGGGGAGCTGTTTTTT.

The rearrangement links TRBV6-6 to TRBJ2-4; TRBD2 matches 7 bases. In germline, CDR1 is MNHNY, CDR2 SVGAGI (reference sequence). V shed 0 bases, J shed 6 bases, and the junction held 8 bases outside the gene matches. This CDR3 region has 16 residues. The CDR3: CASSYSGRGLGNIQYF. As DNA, the CDR3 is TGTGCCAGCAGTTACTCGGGGCGGGGGTTGGGAAACATTCAGTACTTC.

The rearrangement joins TRBV11-2 to TRBJ1-2; D remains ambiguous. V was shortened by 5 bases and J by 2 bases, with 6 bases between the two germline ends. CDR1 and CDR2 (germline): SGHAT, FQNNGV. The CDR3 is 12 amino acids. CDR3: CASSGENYGYTF. For the CDR3, the DNA is TGTGCCAGCAGCGGAGAAAACTATGGCTACACCTTC.

J is TRBJ2-7 and V is TRBV7-8; the match to TRBD2 covers 7 bases. Trimming took 5 bases from V and 2 from J; bases not matched to a gene: 15. Germline V CDR1 and CDR2: SGHVS, FQNEAQ. This CDR3 has 17 residues. DNA for the CDR3: TGTGCCAGCAGCCCCCGCTGGAGTGGCGGGAGCCCCTACGAGCAGTACTTC. It encodes CASSPRWSGGSPYEQYF.

The chain carries TRBV7-9 and TRBJ1-1, with D hard to call. This CDR3 has 14 amino acids. Trimming took off 0 bases at V and 3 bases at J, with 8 bases between the two ends. CDR1 and CDR2 from the germline V gene are SEHNR and FQNEAQ (reference sequence). Here the CDR3 DNA reads TGTGCCAGCAGCTTAGCGGGGAGGGACACTGAAGCTTTCTTT. It specifies CASSLAGRDTEAFF.

The table lists this clone with a few counts. This sequence joins TRBV4-3 and TRBJ2-1; 7 nucleotides match TRBD2. V gave up 1 base and J gave up 4 bases; unmatched junction bases: 4. Germline-derived CDR1 and CDR2 are LGHNA and YSLEER. The CDR3 runs 15 residues. This chain's CDR3 is CASSQGPAGYNEQFF. CDR3 DNA sequence: TGCGCCAGCAGCCAAGGGCCAGCGGGGTACAATGAGCAGTTCTTC.

The chain has TRBV6-5 and TRBJ2-3; 7 bases are a match to TRBD2. The CDR3 spans 15 residues. Looked up from germline, CDR1 is MNHEY and CDR2 is SVGAGI. V gave up 3 bases and J gave up 3 bases; unmatched junction bases: 6. CDR3 sequence (DNA): TGTGCCAGCAGTTATGCGGGAGTAGCAACAGATACGCAGTATTTT. It codes for CASSYAGVATDTQYF.

This chain joins TRBV5-1 and TRBJ1-4; maybe TRBD1 (5 bases). This CDR3 contains 16 residues. V gave up 2 bases and J gave up 7 bases, with 18 bases separating them. The germline gives CDR1 SGHRS, CDR2 YFSETQ. The CDR3 nucleotides are TGCGCCAGCAGCTTTTATTCGGGGGTTTCGAGTGAAAAACTGTTTTTT. It encodes CASSFYSGVSSEKLFF.

The V call is TRBV10-3, the J call TRBJ1-2, with unresolved D. The CDR3 is made up of 11 amino acids. V dropped 0 bases and J dropped 11 bases, with 7 bases sitting between them. In germline, CDR1 is ENHRY, CDR2 SYGVKD. The CDR3 protein is CAISESLVYTF. CDR3 DNA sequence: TGTGCCATCAGTGAGTCCCTTGTGTACACCTTC.

J is TRBJ1-2 and V is TRBV6-6; TRBD1 matches 7 bases. After removal of 7 bases from V and 1 base from J, the junction contained 3 bases not matched to a gene. Germline V gives CDR1 MNHNY, CDR2 SVGAGI (reference sequence). CDR3 length: 13 residues. CDR3 residues: CASMYRGNYGYTF. The CDR3 nucleotides are TGTGCCAGCATGTACAGGGGTAACTATGGCTACACCTTC.

J is TRBJ1-1 and V is TRBV12-5; the D is unclear. Germline V gene data show CDR1 as LGHNT and CDR2 as FRNRAP. The CDR3 is made up of 14 amino acids. V was cut by 6 bases and J by 3 bases, with 14 bases left in between. The CDR3 bases are TGTGCTAGTGGGGTCTTGGCCATTCACACTGAAGCTTTCTTT. Encoded protein: CASGVLAIHTEAFF. Variable domain in full (rest from reference TRBV12-5 and TRBJ1-1): DARVTQTPRHKVTEMGQEVTMRCQPILGHNTVFWYRQTMMQGLELLAYFRNRAPLDDSGMPKDRFSAEMPDATLATLKIQPSEPRDSAVYFCASGVLAIHTEAFFGQGTRLTVV.

The rearrangement uses TRBV9 and TRBJ2-6; 10 nucleotides agree with TRBD2. Looked up from germline, CDR1 is SGDLS and CDR2 is YYNGEE. The CDR3 consists of 21 residues. V lost 3 bases and J lost 0; bases outside the gene matches: 15. The CDR3 loop is CASSAEGGPGTSDSGANVLTF. CDR3 coding DNA: TGTGCCAGCAGCGCCGAGGGGGGGCCCGGGACTAGCGACTCTGGGGCCAACGTCCTGACTTTC.

This clone was recorded only once. The V and J genes are TRBV5-8 and TRBJ2-7; 8 nucleotides match TRBD2. The germline CDR1 and CDR2 sequences are SGHTS and YDEGEE. The CDR3 has 15 amino acids. V lost 4 bases, J lost 3 bases, and 9 bases stayed unmatched. This CDR3 is CASSNHRGGFYEQYF. In DNA, the CDR3 is TGTGCCAGCAGCAACCACCGGGGGGGTTTCTACGAGCAGTACTTC.

This chain connects TRBV2 to TRBJ1-1, with D uncertain. Trimming stripped 4 bases from V and 4 bases from J, with 19 bases between. This CDR3 spans 16 amino acids. Germline V gene lookup returns CDR1 SNHLY and CDR2 FYNNEI. The CDR3 bases are TGTGCCAGCAGTGGAGGGAGCCCTACCACAATCACTGAAGCTTTCTTT. Translating gives CASSGGSPTTITEAFF.

This clone was detected only once. The same CDR3 is also encoded by other DNA sequences in this sample. This chain links TRBV5-1 with TRBJ2-5; 8 nucleotides align to TRBD2. The V segment lost 4 bases and the J segment 5 bases; nucleotides outside the gene matches: 7. CDR3 size: 14 residues. Germline CDR1 and CDR2: SGHRS and YFSETQ. CDR3 residues: CASSPGGAGETQYF. CDR3 DNA: TGCGCCAGCAGCCCCGGGGGGGCTGGGGAGACCCAGTACTTC.

The rearrangement joins TRBV30 to TRBJ1-2; maybe TRBD1 (6 bases). This CDR3 spans 14 amino acids. The ends were cut back, 0 bases at V and 7 bases at J, with 15 bases in the middle. Per the germline V gene, CDR1 is GTSNPN and CDR2 is SVGIG (reference sequence). The CDR3 is CAWSVRGGRGGYTF. The DNA of the CDR3 is TGTGCCTGGAGTGTACGGGGGGGGCGCGGTGGCTACACCTTC.

This chain joins TRBV5-1 and TRBJ1-3, with 8 bases fitting TRBD1. Trimming cost V 4 bases and J 3 bases; bases outside gene matches: 6. The CDR3 length is 15 residues. Germline V gene data show CDR1 as SGHRS and CDR2 as YFSETQ. The CDR3 bases are TGCGCCAGCAGCAGACTGACAGGGGTTGGAAACACCATATATTTT. This translates into CASSRLTGVGNTIYF.

The chain recombines TRBV27 with TRBJ1-2; 7 bases match TRBD1. There are 13 residues in the CDR3. The germline V gene encodes CDR1 MNHEY and CDR2 SMNVEV (reference sequence). The V gene end was trimmed by 5 bases and the J gene end by 5 bases; junction bases not matched to a gene: 5. CDR3 bases: TGTGCCAGCAGTCTGACAGGGAAATATGGCTACACCTTC. Translating gives CASSLTGKYGYTF.

J is TRBJ2-1 and V is TRBV30; D ambiguous. The CDR3 has 8 amino acids. Germline loops: CDR1 GTSNPN, CDR2 SVGIG (reference sequence). Trimming removed 7 bases at V and 7 bases at J, with 2 bases between. In DNA form, the CDR3 reads TGTGCCTTAAATGAGCAGTTCTTC. Translated: CALNEQFF.

There are a few counts of this clone. The chain carries TRBV6-4 and TRBJ2-1; 11 nucleotides align to TRBD1. Germline trimming cut 0 bases from V and 4 bases from J; bases unmatched to any gene: 2. Germline CDR1 reads MRHNA; CDR2 reads SNTAGT. The CDR3 spans 16 residues. The CDR3 sequence is CASSDSGQGDYNEQFF. In DNA form, the CDR3 reads TGTGCCAGCAGTGACTCGGGACAGGGGGATTACAATGAGCAGTTCTTC.

The V and J genes are TRBV5-1 and TRBJ2-7, with D perhaps TRBD2 (5 bases). The CDR3 covers 16 residues. Germline CDR1 SGHRS, CDR2 YFSETQ. Trimming left V 4 bases short and J 5 bases short, with 22 bases between. This CDR3 is CASSPRVAGYANEQYF. The CDR3 nucleotides read TGCGCCAGCAGCCCGAGGGTTGCAGGCTACGCAAACGAGCAGTACTTC.

The V call is TRBV4-3, the J call TRBJ1-6; D unclear. V was pared by 0 bases and J by 0 bases, with 9 bases between. The CDR3 is made up of 17 amino acids. CDR1 and CDR2 (germline): LGHNA, YSLEER. CDR3 region: CASSQDGRSSYNSPLHF. The CDR3 region has the DNA TGCGCCAGCAGCCAAGATGGGAGGAGCTCCTATAATTCACCCCTCCACTTT.

This chain uses TRBV6-1 with TRBJ1-6, with no clear D. This CDR3 spans 13 amino acids. V was pared by 3 bases and J by 10 bases, with 10 bases between. Looked up from germline, CDR1 is MNHNS and CDR2 is SASEGT. The CDR3 DNA reads as TGTGCCAGCAGTGAGATAAGCAACTCACCCCTCCACTTT. This encodes CASSEISNSPLHF.

The chain carries TRBV10-3 and TRBJ2-1, with D possibly being TRBD1 (6 bases). Between the trimmed V and J ends, which lost 4 bases and 7 bases, there was a span of 11 bases. This CDR3 is built from 13 residues. Germline V CDR1 and CDR2: ENHRY, SYGVKD. The CDR3 region has the DNA TGTGCCATCAGTGGGACAGAAGTAAATGAGCAGTTCTTC. Translated, it gives CAISGTEVNEQFF.

This clone showed up just once. V usage is TRBV12-5 and J usage is TRBJ2-5, with D unclear. Germline lookup yields CDR1 LGHNT and CDR2 FRNRAP. The CDR3 has 11 residues. Trimming shortened V by 3 bases and J by 5 bases, and 4 bases separated the two germline ends. The CDR3 here is CASGFGETQYF. The CDR3 DNA reads TGTGCTAGTGGTTTCGGGGAGACCCAGTACTTC. The full variable domain, its missing parts supplied by reference TRBV12-5 and TRBJ2-5, is DARVTQTPRHKVTEMGQEVTMRCQPILGHNTVFWYRQTMMQGLELLAYFRNRAPLDDSGMPKDRFSAEMPDATLATLKIQPSEPRDSAVYFCASGFGETQYFGPGTRLLVL.

The rearrangement uses TRBV5-1 and TRBJ1-1; D unresolved. Trimming stripped 1 base from V and 1 base from J, with 8 bases between. The CDR3 contains 14 residues. Germline assignment: CDR1 SGHRS and CDR2 YFSETQ. CDR3 in DNA: TGCGCCAGCAGCTTGAACTCGGGGAACACTGAAGCTTTCTTT. This encodes CASSLNSGNTEAFF.

V and J are TRBV30 and TRBJ2-2, with 8 positions matching TRBD2. Germline V gene sequence: CDR1 GTSNPN, CDR2 SVGIG (reference sequence). The V segment lost 2 bases and the J segment 1 base; nucleotides outside the gene matches: 9. The CDR3 contains 17 residues. The DNA of the CDR3 is TGTGCCTGGAGTCCGGGGCGGAGCGGGGGGAACACCGGGGAGCTGTTTTTT. Protein product: CAWSPGRSGGNTGELFF.

Only a few counts were recorded for this clone. This chain links TRBV5-6 with TRBJ1-2; tentatively, D is TRBD1 (6 bases). The CDR3 spans 12 residues. Germline values: CDR1 SGHDT, CDR2 YYEEEE. V was shortened by 0 bases and J by 8 bases, with 8 bases between the two germline ends. CDR3 region: CASSLAGGGYTF. CDR3 DNA: TGTGCCAGCAGCTTGGCTGGGGGCGGCTACACCTTC.

This rearrangement joins TRBV19 to TRBJ1-1, with D unclear. This CDR3 has 14 residues. The V and J ends lost 7 bases and 1 base respectively, with 13 bases between them. Germline V gene sequence: CDR1 LNHDA, CDR2 SQIVND (reference sequence). Here the CDR3 reads CASMTNLENTEAFF. Here the CDR3 DNA reads TGTGCCAGTATGACAAACCTCGAGAACACTGAAGCTTTCTTT. Full variable domain (remainder filled in from reference TRBV19 and TRBJ1-1): DGGITQSPKYLFRKEGQNVTLSCEQNLNHDAMYWYRQDPGQGLRLIYYSQIVNDFQKGDIAEGYSVSREKKESFPLTVTSAQKNPTAFYLCASMTNLENTEAFFGQGTRLTVV.

V is TRBV29-1 and J is TRBJ2-5, with D unclear. The CDR3 sequence is 13 residues long. V lost 4 bases and J lost 7, with 16 bases in between. The germline V gene has CDR1 SQVTM and CDR2 ANQGSEA. The CDR3: CSVVLPGFGTQYF. The CDR3 coding sequence is TGCAGCGTTGTACTACCCGGATTTGGGACCCAGTACTTC.

A word on this clone: A junction end diverges from the germline sequence, so it may reflect a read error. V and J are TRBV7-9 and TRBJ2-7; 8 bases line up with TRBD1. Germline CDR1 SEHNR, CDR2 FQNEAQ (reference sequence). The CDR3 totals 15 residues. For the CDR3, the DNA is TGTGCCAGCAGCGTAGCGGACAGGGAGGTAGACGAGCAGTACTTC. This gives the protein CASSVADREVDEQYF.